These 8 T cell receptor beta chains were sequenced from one sample in a study of cytomegalovirus exposure and HLA in healthy donors. PCR was performed using 60 Vbeta and 13 Jbeta primers. Profiled with immunoSEQ multiplex PCR; TCRdb holds only in-frame clones, not every one. This table has 90,000 to 120,000 clones, roughly four fifths appearing once. Sequencing was done on a sample of PBMCs. The receptors derive from a male donor in good health and CMV-seropositive.

The chain is built from TRBV6-6 and TRBJ2-1; the match to TRBD2 covers 13 bases. Germline V gene data show CDR1 as MNHNY and CDR2 as SVGAGI (reference sequence). V was pared by 11 bases and J by 7 bases, with 8 bases of the junction left unmatched. CDR3 length: 14 amino acids. The CDR3 loop is CAGTTSGGKNEQFF. The CDR3 DNA reads TGTGCCGGTACGACTAGCGGGGGGAAAAATGAGCAGTTCTTC.

The chain employs TRBV6-1 and TRBJ2-7; D not resolved. The CDR3 covers 12 residues. Trimming left V 8 bases short and J 1 base short, with 9 bases between. Germline CDR1 reads MNHNS; CDR2 reads SASEGT. The CDR3 bases are TGTGCCAGCCACACCTGGTCCTACGAGCAGTACTTC. It encodes CASHTWSYEQYF.

The genes are TRBV5-4 and TRBJ1-3; TRBD1 aligns across 8 bases. This CDR3 is built from 16 residues. In germline, CDR1 is SGHNT, CDR2 YYREEE (reference sequence). Trimming cost V 5 bases and J 0 bases; bases outside gene matches: 7. The CDR3 loop reads CASSSDRGFSGNTIYF. In DNA, the CDR3 is TGTGCCAGCAGTTCCGACAGGGGCTTCTCTGGAAACACCATATATTTT.

The chain recombines TRBV15 with TRBJ1-3; D perhaps matches TRBD1 (6 bases). The ends were cut back, 3 bases at V and 4 bases at J, with 25 bases in the middle. Looked up from germline, CDR1 is LNHNV and CDR2 is YYDKDF (reference sequence). The CDR3 has 19 amino acids. The CDR3 bases are TGTGCCACCAGCAGGGATCTTCCCGGGGACAACTCAAAGGGAAACACCATATATTTT. Residues: CATSRDLPGDNSKGNTIYF.

This sequence joins TRBV4-2 and TRBJ1-5; a possible D gene is TRBD1 (5 bases). In germline, CDR1 is LGHNA, CDR2 YNFKEQ. The CDR3 runs 15 residues. Trimming took off 4 bases at V and 3 bases at J, with 13 bases between the two ends. CDR3 in DNA: TGTGCCAGCAGCCCTTCAGGACACGACAATCAGCCCCAGCATTTT. Amino acids: CASSPSGHDNQPQHF.

The chain recombines TRBV13 with TRBJ1-6, with 9 positions matching TRBD1. The CDR3 length is 15 residues. The germline gives CDR1 PRHDT, CDR2 FYEKMQ (reference sequence). The V gene end was trimmed by 0 bases and the J gene end by 7 bases; junction bases not matched to a gene: 1. Here the CDR3 DNA reads TGTGCCAGCAGCTTAGGGGGGACAGGGAATTCACCCCTCCACTTT. Protein: CASSLGGTGNSPLHF.

The chain uses TRBV12-5 and TRBJ2-5; TRBD1 might be the D (6 bases). V gave up 6 bases and J gave up 5 bases, with 19 bases separating them. Germline CDR1 reads LGHNT; CDR2 reads FRNRAP. The CDR3 runs 15 residues. CDR3 DNA: TGTGCTAGTGGCTCCCTCAGGGGAGTCTATGAGACCCAGTACTTC. Amino acids: CASGSLRGVYETQYF. Full variable domain (remainder filled in from reference TRBV12-5 and TRBJ2-5): DARVTQTPRHKVTEMGQEVTMRCQPILGHNTVFWYRQTMMQGLELLAYFRNRAPLDDSGMPKDRFSAEMPDATLATLKIQPSEPRDSAVYFCASGSLRGVYETQYFGPGTRLLVL.

The CDR3 coding sequence is TGTGCCAGCAGCTTGAGGTTACGGATCCACTTGAACACCGGGGAGCTGTTTTTT. Protein sequence: CASSLRLRIHLNTGELFF. The chain carries TRBV7-7 and TRBJ2-2; D is uncertain. The CDR3 length is 18 residues. V lost 3 bases to trimming and J lost 1 base, with 18 bases between them. Germline V lookup: CDR1 SSHAT, CDR2 FNYEAQ (reference sequence).